This T cell receptor (beta chain) is from a study of CD8 T cells in Susac syndrome. The multiple sclerosis controls were treatment-naive patients with relapsing-remitting disease that was stable or active. A quantity of roughly 0.5 to 1 ug RNA underwent reverse transcription using random hexamers. The CDR3 of TCR beta was amplified by immunoSEQ multiplex PCR across 54 Vbeta and 13 Jbeta. TCRdb itself ran the immunoSEQ multiplex PCR reads through MiXCR, one entry per CDR3 protein. The sample consists of around 160,000 distinct CDR3 sequences, around 94% of them appearing once. This clonotype was sampled from a human donor with multiple sclerosis. The material sequenced was CD4+ T cells from PBMCs.

CDR3 loop: CSARGPWAGGEQYF. The CDR3 DNA reads as TGCAGTGCTAGGGGCCCTTGGGCGGGGGGGGAGCAGTACTTC. The rearrangement joins TRBV20-1 to TRBJ2-7; 9 nucleotides line up with TRBD2. With 3 bases clipped from V and 7 bases from J, the junction kept 10 bases outside the gene matches. Germline-derived CDR1 and CDR2 are DFQATT and SNEGSKA (reference sequence). This CDR3 is built from 14 residues.